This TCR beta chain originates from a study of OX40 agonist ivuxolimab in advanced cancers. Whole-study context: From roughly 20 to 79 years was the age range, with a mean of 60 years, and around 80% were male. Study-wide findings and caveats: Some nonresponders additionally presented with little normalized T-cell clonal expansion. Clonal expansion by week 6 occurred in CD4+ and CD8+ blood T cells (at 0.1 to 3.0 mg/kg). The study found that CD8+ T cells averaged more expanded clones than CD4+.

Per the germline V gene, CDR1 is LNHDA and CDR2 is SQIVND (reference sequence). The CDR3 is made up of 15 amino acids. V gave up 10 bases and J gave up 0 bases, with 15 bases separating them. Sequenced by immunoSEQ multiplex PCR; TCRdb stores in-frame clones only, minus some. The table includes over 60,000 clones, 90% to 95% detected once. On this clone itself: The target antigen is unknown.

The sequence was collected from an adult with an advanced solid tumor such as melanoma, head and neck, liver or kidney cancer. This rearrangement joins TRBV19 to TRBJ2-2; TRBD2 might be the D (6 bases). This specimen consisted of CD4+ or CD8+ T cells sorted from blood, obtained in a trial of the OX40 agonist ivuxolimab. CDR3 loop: CATQAGGANTGELFF. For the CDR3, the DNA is TGTGCCACTCAAGCGGGCGGGGCGAACACCGGGGAGCTGTTTTTT.